The source of this TCR beta chain is a study of response to subunit inactivated influenza vaccine. In the case of this clonotype: The target antigen is unknown.

Study-wide findings and caveats: Seasonal influenza vaccination, on each occasion, was suggested by the authors to recruit few new T cells.

Via MiXCR, TCRdb re-called the RT-PCR reads, giving one row per CDR3 protein. Of around 530,000 distinct CDR3 sequences listed, approximately 10% are singletons. Sequencing used PBMCs from blood, obtained on the day of vaccination. The source of this sequence is a man in his fifties who received an inactivated influenza vaccine.

CDR3 in DNA: TGTGCCAGCGGCCGGGAGGGCTCCTACGAGCAGTACTTC. It encodes CASGREGSYEQYF. This sequence joins TRBV28 and TRBJ2-7, with 8 positions matching TRBD2. Germline assignment: CDR1 MDHEN and CDR2 SYDVKM. Trimming at V came to 8 bases and at J to 0 bases, leaving 3 bases not matched to a gene. This CDR3 contains 13 residues.